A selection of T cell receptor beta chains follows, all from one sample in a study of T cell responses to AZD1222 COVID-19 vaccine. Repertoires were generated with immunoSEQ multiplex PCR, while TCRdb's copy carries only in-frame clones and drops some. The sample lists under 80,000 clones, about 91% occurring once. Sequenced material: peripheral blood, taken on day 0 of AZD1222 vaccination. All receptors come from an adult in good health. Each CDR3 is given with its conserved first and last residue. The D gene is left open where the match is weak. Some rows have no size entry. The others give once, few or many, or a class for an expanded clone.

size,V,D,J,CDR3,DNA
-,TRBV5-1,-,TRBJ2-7,CASSLAVGLGAGEQYF,TGCGCCAGCAGCTTGGCGGTTGGTTTAGGAGCGGGCGAGCAGTACTTC
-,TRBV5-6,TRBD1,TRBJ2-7,CASSLAQGYEQYF,TGTGCCAGCAGCTTGGCACAGGGGTACGAGCAGTACTTC
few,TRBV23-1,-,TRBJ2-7,CASSHRRYSYEQYF,TGCGCCAGCAGTCATCGGAGATACTCCTACGAGCAGTACTTC
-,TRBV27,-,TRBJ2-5,CASSLIGLTSETQYF,TGTGCCAGCAGTTTAATTGGGCTGACCAGCGAGACCCAGTACTTC
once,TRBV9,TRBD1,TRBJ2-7,CASSPRTGVRSYEQYF,TGTGCCAGCAGCCCCCGGACAGGGGTTAGGTCCTACGAGCAGTACTTC
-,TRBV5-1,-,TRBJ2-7,CASSLKGGPRIDEQYF,TGCGCCAGCAGCTTGAAGGGCGGTCCACGAATCGACGAGCAGTACTTC
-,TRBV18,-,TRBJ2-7,CASSPNKGDEQYF,TGTGCCAGCTCACCAAATAAGGGGGACGAGCAGTACTTC
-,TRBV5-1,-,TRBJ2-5,CASGRIGGQETQYF,TGCGCCAGCGGCCGGATAGGGGGGCAAGAGACCCAGTACTTC
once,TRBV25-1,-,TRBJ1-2,CASSESLNNGYTF,TGTGCCAGCAGTGAATCGCTCAATAATGGCTACACCTTC
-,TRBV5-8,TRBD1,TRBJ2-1,CASSLIVGQGPGNEQFF,TGTGCCAGCAGCTTAATTGTGGGACAGGGTCCTGGCAATGAGCAGTTCTTC